The source of this TCR beta chain is a study of shared clonotypes between healthy human individuals. Overall study: Plates per donor: three CD4 naive, three CD4 memory, two CD8 naive, one CD8 memory.

Samples underwent the assay at deep level. Several immunoSEQ plates held equal portions of the genomic DNA taken from each subset. Data came from immunoSEQ multiplex PCR; TCRdb stores just in-frame clones and leaves some out. The sample includes about 1.5 million clones, 95% to 99% seen only once; the top ten take around 0.45%. About this clone itself: Its antigen remains unknown.

Study-level findings and limits: The naive CD4 repertoires of a handful of donors were compared, and approximately 4.5% of clonotypes were shared.

CDR1 is SGHRS and CDR2 is YFSETQ in the germline V gene. The CDR3 contains 20 residues. J lost 4 bases, V lost 4 bases, and 16 bases had no gene match. The sequence was collected from a man under 40 in good health. The J gene is TRBJ2-1, the V gene TRBV5-1, with 14 bases matching TRBD2. The sequenced material came from naive CD4+ T cells sorted from blood. Regarding subset: CD45RA+ positively selected. The CDR3, as DNA: TGCGCCAGCAGCCCGACCGGGACTAGCGGGGGTCCGGCGCCTTACAATGAGCAGTTCTTC. This translates into CASSPTGTSGGPAPYNEQFF.